These T cell receptor beta chains were read from a single sample in a study of early T cells in non-severe SARS-CoV-2 infection. TCRdb recomputed calls from the 5' RACE reads with MiXCR, one row per CDR3 protein. The sample lists some 40,000 distinct CDR3 sequences; 5.3% were seen once. The sequencing input was whole blood. Source of these receptors: an adult who was a healthcare worker with PCR-confirmed SARS-CoV-2 infection or an uninfected control (not recorded which). CDR3s include the opening cysteine and the closing phenylalanine or tryptophan. A D gene is named only where the DNA matches it firmly. The size field is filled for only some rows; it gives once, few, many or a size class.

>TRBJ1-3|TRBV20-1|NA|NA
TGCAGTGCTAGGAGCACATTCTCTGGAAACACCAAATATTTT
CSARSTFSGNTKYF
>TRBJ1-1|TRBV6-2/TRBV6-3|NA|many
TGTGCCAGCAGTTACGACCCCTTAGGGTCCAGCACTGAAGCTTTCTTT
CASSYDPLGSSTEAFF
>TRBJ2-7|TRBV7-2|NA|many
TGTGCCAGCAGCTTATCGGCTGCCGAGCAGTACTTC
CASSLSAAEQYF
>TRBJ2-2|TRBV5-1|NA|NA
TGCGCCAGCAGCCCGAGGGGCGGCCCAGGAGGCGGGGAGCTGTTTTTT
CASSPRGGPGGGELFF
>TRBJ1-5|TRBV19|NA|NA
TGTGCCAGTAGTATCCAGACTAATCAGCCCCAGCATTTT
CASSIQTNQPQHF
>TRBJ2-5|TRBV7-3|NA|many
TGTGCCAGCAGCTTAACCGGGGTCGAAGAGACCCAGTACTTC
CASSLTGVEETQYF
>TRBJ2-1|TRBV7-9|NA|many
TGTGCCAGCAGCTCGCGTGTCGGGCCGCCGGATGAGCAGTTCTTC
CASSSRVGPPDEQFF
>TRBJ1-2|TRBV12-3/TRBV12-4|TRBD1|many
TGTGCCAGCAGTAGACAGGGGGCGCTGGTCATTGGCTTGGATGGCTACACCTTC
CASSRQGALVIGLDGYTF
>TRBJ1-1|TRBV9|NA|many
TGTGCCAGCAGCGTAGTCTCGGACCCCGCTGGGGCTTTCTTT
CASSVVSDPAGAFF
>TRBJ2-7|TRBV7-9|TRBD1|many
TGTGCCAGCAGCCACGGACAGGGGGCGAACGTCTTC
CASSHGQGANVF
>TRBJ2-7|TRBV7-3|NA|many
TGTGCCAGCAGCCAAGACGGGGGACGGCTGTACGAGCAGTACTTC
CASSQDGGRLYEQYF
>TRBJ2-7|TRBV27|TRBD2|NA
TGTGCCAGCAGTCTGACCCGGACTAGCCGCGAGCAGTACTTC
CASSLTRTSREQYF
>TRBJ1-5|TRBV30|NA|many
TGTGCCTGGAGTGAGGATAGCAATCAGCCCCAGCATTTT
CAWSEDSNQPQHF
>TRBJ1-4|TRBV7-8|NA|many
TGTGCCAGCAGCTCCACCTCGGCTAATGAAAAACTGTTTTTT
CASSSTSANEKLFF
>TRBJ2-1|TRBV7-9|NA|many
TGTGCCAGCAGCTTAACCCTATCGCCCTACAATGAGCAGTTCTTC
CASSLTLSPYNEQFF
>TRBJ2-7|TRBV7-2|TRBD2|many
TGTGCCAGCAGCCCGAAAGTAACTAGCGGGAGTTACGAGCAGTACTTC
CASSPKVTSGSYEQYF
>TRBJ1-4|TRBV7-8|NA|many
TGTGCCAGCAGCCCCCGATGGGTCTTGAATGAAAAACTGTTTTTT
CASSPRWVLNEKLFF